A single sample is the source of the 29 T cell receptor beta chains below, sequenced in a study of pediatric ulcerative colitis. Assay: immunoSEQ multiplex PCR; the TCRdb copy retains only in-frame clones and omits some. The data show over 30,000 clones, 81% seen once. One to two pinch biopsies were taken from the rectum during colonoscopy. The sequenced sample consisted of gut tissue. These receptors were taken from a boy between 5 and 17 years old with mild ulcerative colitis.

The genes are TRBV6-5 and TRBJ2-2; 14 nucleotides agree with TRBD2. The germline V gene encodes CDR1 MNHEY and CDR2 SVGAGI. V lost 8 bases to trimming and J lost 5 bases; unmatched junction nucleotides: 1. This CDR3 is 14 amino acids long. The CDR3 protein is CASGLAGGTGELFF. CDR3 DNA sequence: TGTGCCAGCGGACTAGCGGGGGGTACCGGGGAGCTGTTTTTT.

This clone was seen once. The rearrangement links TRBV7-6 to TRBJ1-1; D is perhaps TRBD1 (5 bases). V was pared by 4 bases and J by 2 bases, with 11 bases between. The CDR3 sequence is 14 residues long. Germline values: CDR1 SGHVS, CDR2 FNYEAQ. The CDR3 bases are TGTGCCAGCAGCTGGGGCCCCCTAAACACTGAAGCTTTCTTT. It encodes CASSWGPLNTEAFF.

This clone was detected once. The chain joins TRBV5-1 to TRBJ1-1, with 7 nucleotides matching TRBD1. With 3 bases clipped from V and 2 bases from J, the junction kept 7 bases outside the gene matches. The CDR3 has 15 amino acids. Germline-derived CDR1 and CDR2 are SGHRS and YFSETQ. CDR3 sequence reads: CASSSTGLQNTEAFF. CDR3 nucleotides: TGCGCCAGCAGCTCGACAGGGTTACAAAACACTGAAGCTTTCTTT.

This chain connects TRBV7-2 to TRBJ1-4; possibly TRBD1 for D (6 bases). The germline V gene encodes CDR1 SGHTA and CDR2 FQGNSA. The CDR3 length is 15 residues. The V end was cut by 4 bases, the J end by 8 bases, with 17 bases between. CDR3 region: CASSSTGTANEKLFF. In DNA, the CDR3 is TGTGCCAGCAGCTCGACAGGAACGGCCAACGAAAAACTGTTTTTT.

CDR3 nucleotides: TGTGCCAGCAGCGTAGCTCCATCACACCGGGGGCTTGGATCTGAAAAACTGTTTTTT. This gives the protein CASSVAPSHRGLGSEKLFF. This chain links TRBV9 with TRBJ1-4, with TRBD1 as a possible D gene (6 bases). Trimming cost V 0 bases and J 7 bases, with 25 bases left between them. The germline CDR1 and CDR2 sequences are SGDLS and YYNGEE. The CDR3 extends over 19 amino acids.

This rearrangement joins TRBV30 to TRBJ2-7, with a weak D call TRBD1 (6 bases). The ends were cut back, 0 bases at V and 1 base at J, with 13 bases in the middle. CDR1 is GTSNPN, CDR2 SVGIG, per germline (reference sequence). The CDR3 has 15 amino acids. CDR3 bases: TGTGCCTGGAGTGTAGGGCAGGGGTTTTCCTACGAGCAGTACTTC. This sequence encodes CAWSVGQGFSYEQYF.

This chain connects TRBV6-5 to TRBJ2-7, with 8 bases matching TRBD2. The CDR3 has 11 residues. In germline, CDR1 is MNHEY, CDR2 SVGAGI. The CDR3: CAAQRGNEQYF. The CDR3 coding sequence is TGTGCGGCACAGCGGGGGAACGAGCAGTACTTC.

The rearrangement links TRBV7-9 to TRBJ2-1, with no clear D. Germline V lookup: CDR1 SEHNR, CDR2 FQNEAQ (reference sequence). The CDR3 consists of 19 residues. The V gene lost 3 bases and the J gene lost 0 bases, with 21 bases spanning the gap. CDR3 sequence reads: CASSFQRSKAHPSYNEQFF. In DNA, the CDR3 is TGTGCCAGCAGCTTCCAACGATCGAAGGCCCACCCCTCCTACAATGAGCAGTTCTTC.

In its sample, this clone was seen once. This chain joins TRBV27 and TRBJ2-7, with D perhaps matching TRBD1 (7 bases). Germline V gene data show CDR1 as MNHEY and CDR2 as SMNVEV (reference sequence). V was clipped by 1 base and J by 4 bases, with 14 bases between them. The CDR3 covers 15 residues. Written as DNA, the CDR3 is TGTGCCAGCAGTTTATTCGCGGGACAGATATACGAGCAGTACTTC. Its translation is CASSLFAGQIYEQYF.

The rearrangement joins TRBV6-1 to TRBJ2-7; unclear D gene. Germline V gene data show CDR1 as MNHNS and CDR2 as SASEGT. The CDR3 runs 16 residues. Deletions cut 2 bases from V and 2 bases from J, with 16 bases between. This CDR3 is CASSESGYGSPYEQYF. The CDR3 DNA reads TGTGCCAGCAGTGAAAGTGGTTACGGATCCCCCTACGAGCAGTACTTC.

The rearrangement joins TRBV5-1 to TRBJ2-1, with D perhaps matching TRBD1 or TRBD2 (5 bases each). The CDR3 spans 15 residues. Germline CDR1 reads SGHRS; CDR2 reads YFSETQ. Trimming took off 2 bases at V and 6 bases at J, with 15 bases between the two ends. CDR3 loop: CASSFDGRGGNEQFF. The CDR3 coding sequence is TGCGCCAGCAGCTTTGACGGGCGTGGGGGCAATGAGCAGTTCTTC.

DNA of the CDR3: TGTGCCAGCAGCCAAGATACAGGGGCCTACGAGCAGTACTTC. Encoded protein: CASSQDTGAYEQYF. The chain couples TRBV4-2 to TRBJ2-7, with 7 positions matching TRBD1. This CDR3 contains 14 residues. CDR1 is LGHNA, CDR2 YNFKEQ, per germline. The V and J ends lost 0 bases and 2 bases, in that order; junction bases with no gene match: 1.

This clone was seen just once. In nucleotides, the CDR3 is TGTGCCAGCAGTTACGGCCAGGGGGCTGGCTACACCTTC. This gives the protein CASSYGQGAGYTF. J is TRBJ1-2 and V is TRBV6-5, with TRBD1 matching over 8 bases. Unmatched junction bases numbered 3, after V lost 2 bases and J lost 7 bases. Looked up from germline, CDR1 is MNHEY and CDR2 is SVGAGI. This CDR3 has 13 residues.

Points on this clone: Other DNA sequences of this sample code for an identical CDR3. This sequence joins TRBV4-1 and TRBJ1-2; a possible D gene is TRBD1 (5 bases). The CDR3 runs 15 residues. Germline assignment: CDR1 MGHRA and CDR2 YSYEKL. Deletions cut 0 bases from V and 3 bases from J, with 11 bases between. The CDR3 here is CASSQDGRGDYGYTF. The CDR3 DNA is TGCGCCAGCAGCCAAGATGGTAGGGGCGACTATGGCTACACCTTC.

The chain uses TRBV5-1 and TRBJ1-1, with no clear D. V was pared by 1 base and J by 11 bases, with 21 bases between. Germline lookup yields CDR1 SGHRS and CDR2 YFSETQ. This CDR3 is 15 amino acids long. The CDR3 DNA reads TGCGCCAGCAGCTTGCGGCCGGGATCGGGGTTCAGGGCTTTCTTT. It codes for CASSLRPGSGFRAFF.

About this clone: An end of the junction does not agree with germline; a read error may underlie this. The chain combines TRBV27 with TRBJ1-2, with D tentatively TRBD1 (6 bases). The CDR3 totals 11 residues. Germline CDR1 reads MNHEY; CDR2 reads SMNVEV (reference sequence). DNA for the CDR3: TGCGCCTCACAGGGTAGCAGGGGCTACACCTTC. Protein: CASQGSRGYTF.

The chain links TRBV11-2 to TRBJ1-1; D call uncertain. Germline V gene sequence: CDR1 SGHAT, CDR2 FQNNGV. The CDR3 spans 15 residues. The ends were cut back, 1 base at V and 0 bases at J, with 9 bases in the middle. The DNA of the CDR3 is TGTGCCAGCAGCTTAGTCCCGACTATGAACACTGAAGCTTTCTTT. It yields the protein CASSLVPTMNTEAFF.

The V call is TRBV7-9, the J call TRBJ1-5; tentative D call: TRBD1 (5 bases). CDR1 SEHNR and CDR2 FQNEAQ come from the germline V gene (reference sequence). Trimming shortened V by 4 bases and J by 3 bases, and 10 bases separated the two germline ends. CDR3 size: 14 residues. Written as DNA, the CDR3 is TGTGCCAGCAGCTCCGGGACTATCAATCAGCCCCAGCATTTT. Amino acids: CASSSGTINQPQHF.

This clone occurred once. V gene TRBV6-1 combines with J gene TRBJ2-7, with unresolved D. In germline, CDR1 is MNHNS, CDR2 SASEGT. The CDR3 has 12 residues. V was pared by 7 bases and J by 3 bases, with 10 bases between. In DNA form, the CDR3 reads TGTGCCAGCACTCACTCCTTCTACGAGCAGTACTTC. Translation gives CASTHSFYEQYF.

The rearrangement links TRBV5-1 to TRBJ2-2, with a tentative D call TRBD2 (6 bases). Germline V gene lookup returns CDR1 SGHRS and CDR2 YFSETQ. The CDR3 has 15 residues. V lost 7 bases and J 0 bases, leaving 13 bases between the germline ends. CDR3 sequence reads: CASGGSSTNTGELFF. Written as DNA, the CDR3 is TGCGCCAGCGGGGGGTCGAGCACGAACACCGGGGAGCTGTTTTTT.

This clone showed up just once. The rearrangement joins TRBV6-5 to TRBJ1-1, with D perhaps matching TRBD1 (6 bases). CDR3 size: 14 residues. Trimming shortened V by 6 bases and J by 7 bases, and 18 bases separated the two germline ends. Germline values: CDR1 MNHEY, CDR2 SVGAGI. DNA for the CDR3: TGTGCCAGCAGGAACTTAGGGACATTAGGTGAAGCTTTCTTT. Translated: CASRNLGTLGEAFF.

The V and J genes are TRBV7-6 and TRBJ1-5; 8 bases agree with TRBD1. Germline V CDR1 and CDR2: SGHVS, FNYEAQ. The length of the CDR3 is 15 residues. V trimming: 2 bases; J trimming: 6 bases; junction bases outside the gene matches: 6. This chain's CDR3 is CASSLFSGGSQPQHF. CDR3 bases: TGTGCCAGCAGCTTATTCTCAGGGGGCAGTCAGCCCCAGCATTTT.

This clone was seen only once. This sequence joins TRBV20-1 and TRBJ1-2; D gene ambiguous. The CDR3 is 11 residues long. The germline V gene encodes CDR1 DFQATT and CDR2 SNEGSKA (reference sequence). Trimming shortened V by 6 bases and J by 4 bases, and 9 bases separated the two germline ends. CDR3 nucleotides: TGCAGTGCCCGTCATACCTATGGCTACACCTTC. It yields the protein CSARHTYGYTF.

The chain is built from TRBV19 and TRBJ1-1; D is ambiguous. Trimming pared 6 bases from V and 5 bases from J, leaving 19 bases between. CDR1 is LNHDA and CDR2 is SQIVND in the germline V gene (reference sequence). CDR3 length: 15 amino acids. CDR3 protein: CASRSWERQSTEAFF. The DNA of the CDR3 is TGTGCCAGTAGGAGTTGGGAACGCCAATCTACTGAAGCTTTCTTT.

The CDR3 is CASSQDPGSGGNIQYF. The CDR3 coding sequence is TGTGCCAGCAGCCAAGATCCTGGTAGCGGGGGGAACATTCAGTACTTC. This chain uses TRBV4-2 with TRBJ2-4; 10 bases are a match to TRBD2. The germline V gene has CDR1 LGHNA and CDR2 YNFKEQ. The CDR3 is 16 amino acids. Losses at the gene ends were 0 bases for V and 7 bases for J; bases not matched to a gene: 6.

The sample holds a few counts of this clone. V gene TRBV5-4 combines with J gene TRBJ1-6, with D unresolved. Germline V gives CDR1 SGHNT, CDR2 YYREEE (reference sequence). This CDR3 has 15 residues. Trimming pared 0 bases from V and 7 bases from J, leaving 11 bases between. CDR3 protein: CASSLDGPRNSPLHF. The CDR3 DNA reads as TGTGCCAGCAGCTTGGATGGACCTAGGAATTCACCCCTCCACTTT. The full variable domain, with the rest looked up from reference TRBV5-4 and TRBJ1-6, is ETGVTQSPTHLIKTRGQQVTLRCSSQSGHNTVSWYQQALGQGPQFIFQYYREEENGRGNFPPRFSGLQFPNYSSELNVNALELDDSALYLCASSLDGPRNSPLHFGNGTRLTVT.

This chain joins TRBV11-2 and TRBJ2-3; D tentatively fits TRBD1 or TRBD2 (5 bases each). The CDR3 has 16 residues. V dropped 2 bases and J dropped 1 base, with 13 bases sitting between them. CDR1 is SGHAT, CDR2 FQNNGV, per germline. The CDR3 reads CASSLLRGGGTDTQYF. In DNA, the CDR3 is TGTGCCAGCAGCTTACTCCGTGGGGGTGGCACAGATACGCAGTATTTT.

The rearrangement joins TRBV7-9 to TRBJ2-1; perhaps TRBD1 as D (6 bases). V gave up 1 base and J gave up 5 bases, with 15 bases separating them. The germline CDR1 and CDR2 sequences are SEHNR and FQNEAQ (reference sequence). The CDR3 extends over 16 amino acids. The CDR3 region is CASSLEWTAGNNEQFF. In DNA form, the CDR3 reads TGTGCCAGCAGCTTAGAATGGACAGCCGGAAACAATGAGCAGTTCTTC.

The rearrangement links TRBV5-1 to TRBJ2-2, with 10 bases fitting TRBD1. Looked up from germline, CDR1 is SGHRS and CDR2 is YFSETQ. V shed 4 bases and J 4 bases; nucleotides not matched to a gene: 4. CDR3 length: 15 residues. In nucleotides, the CDR3 is TGCGCCAGCAGCGAGGGACAGGGGCTCACCGGGGAGCTGTTTTTT. Protein sequence: CASSEGQGLTGELFF. Full variable domain (outside the CDR3, taken from reference TRBV5-1 and TRBJ2-2): KAGVTQTPRYLIKTRGQQVTLSCSPISGHRSVSWYQQTPGQGLQFLFEYFSETQRNKGNFPGRFSGRQFSNSRSEMNVSTLELGDSALYLCASSEGQGLTGELFFGEGSRLTVL.